The table lists the clone carrying this T cell receptor beta chain with a count of one. Its antigen is not identified. These data belong to a study of T cell responses to AZD1222 COVID-19 vaccine. Germline V CDR1 and CDR2: SGHTA, FQGNSA. The CDR3 is made up of 17 amino acids. Trimming stripped 2 bases from V and 5 bases from J, with 18 bases between. Sequencing was performed with immunoSEQ multiplex PCR; in TCRdb, only in-frame clones are kept and a portion is missing. The sample yields about 170,000 clones, around nine tenths seen once. Study observations and caveats: Among the donors, most were white British and more were female, and clonal diversity was possibly underestimated. Spike as a whole was targeted by vaccine-associated CD4 TCRs, dominant at 160-218 and 743-854. Increases in Spike-specific TCR breadth and depth were seen after two AZD1222 doses.

The starting material was peripheral blood, obtained 28 days after the second AZD1222 dose. This rearrangement joins TRBV7-2 to TRBJ1-4, with D perhaps matching TRBD1 (5 bases). This clonotype originated in an adult who received the AZD1222 COVID-19 vaccine. The CDR3 protein is CASSLNRPLAANEKLFF. The DNA for the CDR3 is TGTGCCAGCAGCTTAAACAGGCCCCTTGCCGCAAATGAAAAACTGTTTTTT.